Listed below are T cell receptor beta chains from one sample, sequenced in a study of blood T cell repertoires in COVID-19. Libraries were prepared by immunoSEQ multiplex PCR; TCRdb keeps only in-frame clonotypes and omits some of them. Among over 300,000 clones listed, around 90% were seen once. The specimen was peripheral blood. Receptors were obtained from a man between 18 and 35 years old with active or convalescent COVID-19. CDR3s include the opening cysteine and the closing phenylalanine or tryptophan. The D gene is left open where the match is weak. The listing skips clone size in some rows; elsewhere it reads once, few, many or a size class.

j_call v_call d_call clone_size cdr3_aa cdr3_nt
TRBJ1-4 TRBV28 TRBD1 NA CASSSQGVGGEKLFF TGTGCCAGCAGTTCCCAGGGGGTTGGGGGGGAAAAACTGTTTTTT
TRBJ1-2 TRBV28 NA NA CASSPPVFDSPDHYGYTF TGTGCCAGCAGTCCACCAGTTTTTGACAGCCCGGATCACTATGGCTACACCTTC
TRBJ2-5 TRBV7-2 NA NA CASSTPGRETQYF TGTGCCAGCAGCACCCCCGGCAGGGAGACCCAGTACTTC
TRBJ2-7 TRBV6-6 NA once CASSARGPYEQYF TGTGCCAGCAGCGCAAGGGGCCCCTACGAGCAGTACTTC
TRBJ1-1 TRBV6-5 NA NA CASFLGGMNTEAFF TGTGCCAGCTTTCTGGGAGGGATGAACACTGAAGCTTTCTTT
TRBJ1-6 TRBV10-1 TRBD1 NA CASSDWTGTSPLHF TGCGCCAGCAGTGATTGGACAGGTACCTCACCCCTCCACTTT
TRBJ1-3 TRBV20-1 NA NA CSASPDPGNTIYF TGCAGTGCTAGTCCAGATCCTGGAAACACCATATATTTT
TRBJ2-1 TRBV19 NA NA CASSPSRGGRYNEQFF TGTGCCAGTAGCCCCTCGAGGGGGGGCCGCTACAATGAGCAGTTCTTC
TRBJ2-3 TRBV7-2 TRBD2 NA CASSPWGGESDTQYF TGTGCCAGCAGCCCTTGGGGGGGGGAGTCAGATACGCAGTATTTT
TRBJ2-2 TRBV7-2 NA NA CASSLNSVGELFF TGTGCCAGCAGCTTAAATAGCGTCGGGGAGCTGTTTTTT
TRBJ2-2 TRBV5-6 NA NA CASSPGFSNTGELFF TGTGCCAGCAGCCCGGGTTTTTCGAACACCGGGGAGCTGTTTTTT
TRBJ2-6 TRBV11-2 NA NA CASSLPRRSGANVLTF TGTGCCAGCAGCCTCCCAAGGAGGTCTGGGGCCAACGTCCTGACTTTC
TRBJ2-1 TRBV6-5 NA NA CASSLRAGTYNEQFF TGTGCCAGCAGTCTACGCGCGGGGACCTACAATGAGCAGTTCTTC
TRBJ2-1 TRBV7-3 TRBD1 NA CASSSGDRNRNEQFF TGTGCCAGCAGCTCAGGGGACAGGAACCGAAATGAGCAGTTCTTC
TRBJ2-1 TRBV19 TRBD1 NA CASRTGTGGSNEQFF TGTGCCAGTAGGACCGGGACAGGGGGTTCTAATGAGCAGTTCTTC
TRBJ1-5 TRBV27 TRBD1 NA CASSLTGVNQPQHF TGTGCCAGCAGTTTAACAGGGGTCAATCAGCCCCAGCATTTT
TRBJ1-3 TRBV11-1 NA NA CASSLDPGTGNTIYF TGTGCCAGCAGCTTAGATCCAGGCACTGGAAACACCATATATTTT
TRBJ2-2 TRBV24-1 TRBD2 NA CATSLREGSGELFF TGTGCCACCAGTCTCCGGGAGGGTTCCGGGGAGCTGTTTTTT
TRBJ1-3 TRBV19 NA NA CASISPGNTIYF TGTGCCAGTATATCTCCTGGAAACACCATATATTTT
TRBJ2-1 TRBV28 NA NA CASRRLAPYNEQFF TGTGCCAGCAGGAGGCTAGCTCCGTACAATGAGCAGTTCTTC
TRBJ2-1 TRBV24-1 TRBD1 NA CATSDGFIQGWDNEQFF TGTGCCACCAGTGATGGGTTCATACAGGGGTGGGACAATGAGCAGTTCTTC
TRBJ1-2 TRBV28 NA NA CASSFRQPFNGYTF TGTGCCAGCAGTTTCAGACAGCCCTTCAATGGCTACACCTTC
TRBJ2-7 TRBV7-9 NA NA CASSLARVSYEQYF TGTGCCAGCAGCTTAGCGCGGGTATCCTACGAGCAGTACTTC
TRBJ1-1 TRBV4-1 NA once CASSQGANRMNTEAFF TGCGCCAGCAGCCAAGGGGCAAACCGGATGAACACTGAAGCTTTCTTT
TRBJ2-1 TRBV7-2 NA NA CASSLKDSTYNEQFF TGTGCCAGCAGCTTAAAGGACAGCACCTACAATGAGCAGTTCTTC
TRBJ2-3 TRBV10-3 NA NA CAISEAGADTQYF TGTGCCATCAGTGAGGCCGGGGCAGATACGCAGTATTTT
TRBJ2-1 TRBV7-3 NA NA CASSPAGGRYEQFF TGTGCCAGCAGCCCCGCCGGGGGGCGGTATGAGCAGTTCTTC
TRBJ2-1 TRBV10-2 TRBD2 NA CASSPTPGTSGPYNEQFF TGCGCCAGCAGCCCCACCCCCGGGACTAGCGGACCCTACAATGAGCAGTTCTTC
TRBJ1-1 TRBV19 NA NA CASSIGGRQAPAFF TGTGCCAGTAGTATAGGAGGGAGACAGGCGCCGGCTTTCTTT
TRBJ2-5 TRBV7-8 NA NA CASSLAGRLQETQYF TGTGCCAGCAGCTTAGCCGGGAGACTCCAAGAGACCCAGTACTTC
TRBJ1-4 TRBV5-5 TRBD1 NA CASSPAGQGSANEKLFF TGTGCCAGCAGCCCGGCGGGACAGGGTTCGGCTAATGAAAAACTGTTTTTT
TRBJ2-5 TRBV7-8 TRBD1 NA CASSLSGQVVQETQYF TGTGCCAGCAGCCTATCGGGACAGGTCGTCCAAGAGACCCAGTACTTC
TRBJ1-6 TRBV5-6 NA NA CASSLTQGRVSPLHF TGTGCCAGCAGCTTGACTCAGGGTCGGGTTTCACCCCTCCACTTT
TRBJ2-3 TRBV3-1/TRBV3-2 TRBD1 once CASSLRDRGTDTQYF TGTGCCAGCAGCCTCCGGGACAGGGGCACAGATACGCAGTATTTT
TRBJ2-2 TRBV12-5 TRBD1 NA CASGLVPGTGDTGELFF TGTGCTAGTGGTTTGGTACCTGGTACAGGGGACACCGGGGAGCTGTTTTTT
TRBJ2-1 TRBV20-1 TRBD2 once CSASSGRASYNEQFF TGCAGTGCTAGTAGCGGGAGGGCGTCCTACAATGAGCAGTTCTTC
TRBJ2-1 TRBV4-3 TRBD2 NA CASSQGTSGSGDEQFF TGCGCCAGCAGCCAAGGGACTAGCGGGTCTGGGGATGAGCAGTTCTTC
TRBJ1-2 TRBV7-6 TRBD1 NA CASSQRGQKSIYGYTF TGTGCCAGCAGCCAAAGGGGACAGAAGTCCATCTATGGCTACACCTTC